This TCR beta chain was captured by sequencing in a study of blood T cells in healthy people across ages (dated by TCRdb to about 2015). In terms of the full investigation: In model experiments, template switching captured about one uniquely barcoded TCR beta cDNA molecule for every two T cells. Using deep sequencing normalized with unique cDNA molecular identifiers, the study measured how TCR beta repertoire diversity changes with age. The donors were split into four age groups: young (average approximately 16 years), middle-aged (roughly 40), aged (roughly 65) and long-lived (under 85). The study analyzed two additional independent replicas of 1 million unique cDNA reads from the same blood draw for two donors, one aged 18 to 29 and one aged 80 or older. Study-wide conclusions, independent of this receptor: Observed TCR beta diversity correlated strongly with the percentage of naive T cells measured by flow cytometry. As age increased, observed TCR beta diversity per million T cells dropped in a roughly linear way, and a significant reduction was already evident by age about 40. The long-lived group showed more naive CD4+ T cells, fewer expanded clones and increased TCR diversity than the aged group, suggesting age selection. Total diversity estimates from one million sequenced T cells were considered lower bounds and underestimates. The CMV infection status of donors was not known, potentially confounding age-related changes in expanded clonotypes. Because profiling used bulk unsorted PBMCs, naive and antigen-experienced compartments could not be compared conclusively.

Donors were roughly 40 systemically healthy Caucasian individuals from Russia aged roughly 6 to 90 years. Ten milliliters of peripheral blood were drawn from each donor into EDTA-treated Vacutainer tubes. Ficoll-Paque density-gradient centrifugation was used to isolate PBMCs, with at least 6 million obtained per sample. Total RNA, at least 5 micrograms per sample, was extracted from PBMCs with Trizol reagent. The percentages of naive CD45RAhigh/CD27high T cells were determined by flow cytometry on a PBMC aliquot from every donor. This clonotype was seen only a few times. Its target antigen remains unknown. The sample holds no much larger clone one base away, and base qualities are not on file. The CDR3 starts with the cysteine, ends with the phenylalanine, and has 10 residues. Only the CDR3 DNA stays, 30 bases, in frame from base 1. For CDR1 and CDR2, the germline V gene (reference sequence) lists DFQATT and SNEGSKA. Deletion took 6 bases off V and 4 bases off J, with a span of 5 bases between the germline ends.

Libraries came from 5' RACE. Data came from an Illumina HiSeq 2500. A second PCR of roughly 6 to 11 cycles was run with a J-beta primer mix and a sample-barcoded 5' primer. Each TCR beta cDNA molecule received a unique molecular identifier from a template-switch 5' adaptor carrying 12 random nucleotides. At least 2.5 million CDR3-containing paired-end reads were obtained from each sample. The Mint cDNA synthesis kit, primed by a TRBC-specific oligonucleotide, was used to synthesize first-strand cDNA from all RNA. Following uracil-DNA glycosylase treatment, all cDNA underwent a first 18-cycle PCR with the universal primers M1SS and BC2_uni_R. Turning to the authors' computational methods: Normalization of each sample was performed by random selection of 1 million high-quality reads, each carrying a distinct molecular identifier. Reads with shared molecular identifiers were discarded instead of being binned into consensus sequences. MiTCR, with a Q25 quality threshold and the strictest error-elimination algorithm, was used for CDR3 identification, clonotype clustering and error correction. Lower-bound total TCR beta diversity was estimated with a nonparametric unseen species model using Euler transformation. Starting from the raw public reads, TCRdb applied fastp trimming at Q25, assembled clones with MiXCR and retained in-frame beta chains. When rows share a CDR3 protein, they turn into one entry using the most common DNA and genes. It is TCRdb's table, rather than the study itself, that gives the V and J calls and clone size. For this sample the table gives fewer than 600,000 distinct CDR3 sequences, of which around 27% were detected only once. Together, the top ten hold approximately 3.7% of the sample.

The same sample was also studied in work on T cells of mothers and their children. Per that second paper: Nine systemically healthy Caucasian individuals, comprising three mothers and their six children, were included as donors. cDNA synthesis consumed the entire amount of extracted RNA, loaded at 1.5 ug RNA in each 15 ul reaction. In the second PCR, the M1S primer introduced both the sample barcodes and 2-4 random nucleotides. More than 9.5 million TCR beta CDR3 reads were obtained from each mother, and some 3 million reads were obtained from each child. Thymic selection shapes the output of TCR recombination in a similar way in related and unrelated pairs, and inherited differences have a minor effect. Normalized repertoire overlap was always slightly but never significantly higher in related than unrelated mother-child pairs. No persistent microchimeric T cell clones were found, with a detection sensitivity of roughly 100 clones per million clonotypes. Deep NGS was used in the study to compare the TCR beta repertoires of mothers and children and to look for features that separate related mother-child pairs from unrelated individuals. The mean age was about 37 +/- 4 years for the mothers and roughly 11 +/- 4 years for the children. After adapter ligation was performed with NEBNext reagents, the libraries were sequenced on an Illumina HiSeq 2000 with 100+100 nt paired-end reads. To prevent cross-contamination, the mother and child libraries were prepared a month apart and were sequenced in separate runs. For each donor, somewhere between roughly 450,000 and 2,100,000 distinct TCR beta clonotypes were identified. Naive TCR beta clonotypes were estimated from low-frequency clonotypes matched to each donor's FACS-determined naive share, without sorting.

The receptor was isolated from a boy between 2 and 10 years old in good health. The chain is assembled from TRBV20-1 and TRBJ2-3; the D segment cannot be called with confidence. Sequencing was done on a sample of blood. The DNA reads as follows: TGCAGTGCAGATGCAGATACGCAGTATTTT. The translation is CSADADTQYF.